This TCR beta chain was recovered during a study of T-cell reconstitution after alpha-beta-depleted transplantation in children. Looked up from germline, CDR1 is MNHNS and CDR2 is SASEGT. This CDR3 has 15 amino acids. Preparation of the TCRbeta library used unique molecular identifiers. TCRdb re-analysed the PCR reads in MiXCR, keeping a single row per CDR3 protein. The profile shows about 540,000 distinct CDR3 sequences, over 20% of them singletons. In its sample, this clonotype was seen a few times. Compared with germline, one end of the junction differs, possibly owing to a read error. The origin of this receptor is a boy under three years old with Wiskott-Aldrich syndrome, due to receive a stem cell transplant. The V call is TRBV6-1, the J call TRBJ1-1, with 9 nucleotides matching TRBD1. The source material was PBMCs, sampled before TCRalphabeta/CD19-depleted stem cell transplant. CDR3 DNA: TGTGCCAGCAGTCAAGCCGGGACAGGGAGTACTGAAGCTTTCTTT. Protein: CASSQAGTGSTEAFF.